A selection of T cell receptor beta chains follows, all from one sample in a study of cytomegalovirus exposure and HLA in healthy donors. The repertoire was sequenced with immunoSEQ multiplex PCR; TCRdb's copy has only in-frame clones and lacks some. The sample lists some 180,000 clones, approximately 84% seen once, with less than 1.5% in the top ten. The source material was PBMCs. The receptors here all came from a girl aged 5 to 17 in good health and CMV-seropositive. The CDR3 runs from the conserved cysteine through the conserved F or W. Fields, in order: V gene, D gene, J gene, clone size, CDR3 protein, CDR3 DNA. A D gene is named only where the DNA matches it firmly. Not all rows give a size; the values are once, few, many and, for expanded clones, a class.

TRBV6-1	-	TRBJ2-7	-	CASSVEPGSSYEQYF	TGTGCCAGCAGTGTTGAGCCGGGTAGCTCCTACGAGCAGTACTTC
TRBV27	TRBD1	TRBJ1-2	-	CSIRTGGTVGYTF	TGTTCCATCCGGACAGGGGGCACGGTTGGCTACACCTTC
TRBV19	-	TRBJ2-6	-	CASSIAILSGANVLTF	TGTGCCAGTAGTATAGCCATACTCTCTGGGGCCAACGTCCTGACTTTC
TRBV30	-	TRBJ1-2	-	CAWSTSYGYTF	TGTGCCTGGAGTACGAGCTATGGCTACACCTTC
TRBV6-5	-	TRBJ2-3	-	CASSLQRPSTDTQYF	TGTGCCAGCAGCCTCCAGCGTCCTAGCACAGATACGCAGTATTTT
TRBV5-1	-	TRBJ1-1	few	CASSLVDHTEAFF	TGCGCCAGCAGCTTGGTAGATCACACTGAAGCTTTCTTT
TRBV5-1	TRBD2	TRBJ2-3	-	CASSSLGLAGGWGVEDTQYF	TGCGCCAGCAGCTCACTCGGACTAGCGGGAGGGTGGGGTGTAGAAGATACGCAGTATTTT
TRBV30	TRBD2	TRBJ2-1	-	CAWSVGGRPREQFF	TGTGCCTGGAGTGTAGGCGGGAGGCCGAGGGAGCAGTTCTTC
TRBV29-1	TRBD2	TRBJ2-1	few	CSVDKLAGKTYNEQFF	TGCAGCGTTGACAAACTAGCGGGAAAAACCTACAATGAGCAGTTCTTC
TRBV4-2	TRBD1	TRBJ1-2	-	CASSQPVGGGDGYTF	TGTGCCAGCAGCCAACCGGTAGGGGGCGGGGATGGCTACACCTTC
TRBV19	-	TRBJ2-3	-	CASSIGDTQYF	TGTGCCAGTAGTATCGGAGATACGCAGTATTTT
TRBV7-9	TRBD1	TRBJ1-2	-	CASSYSGTGMAHGYTF	TGTGCCAGCAGCTATTCCGGGACAGGGATGGCTCATGGCTACACCTTC
TRBV6-4	TRBD2	TRBJ2-2	few	CATGGASGEAGELFF	TGTGCCACCGGTGGAGCTAGCGGGGAAGCCGGGGAGCTGTTTTTT
TRBV6-4	TRBD1	TRBJ2-2	-	CASSDSSGGTGELFF	TGTGCCAGCAGTGACTCGTCAGGGGGCACCGGGGAGCTGTTTTTT
TRBV7-2	-	TRBJ2-2	-	CASTPPGTGELFF	TGTGCCAGCACCCCCCCGGGAACCGGGGAGCTGTTTTTT
TRBV19	-	TRBJ2-1	-	CASSMARAAKGNEQFF	TGTGCCAGTAGTATGGCCAGGGCAGCGAAGGGCAATGAGCAGTTCTTC
TRBV7-9	-	TRBJ2-7	once	CASEGARSSFGQYF	TGTGCCAGCGAAGGGGCCCGCTCTTCGTTCGGGCAGTACTTC
TRBV29-1	TRBD1	TRBJ2-1	-	CSVTGGPKNEQFF	TGCAGCGTGACAGGGGGCCCAAAAAATGAGCAGTTCTTC
TRBV2	TRBD1	TRBJ2-7	-	CASSGPGTGSSYEQYF	TGTGCCAGCAGTGGGCCCGGGACAGGGTCCTCCTACGAGCAGTACTTC
TRBV9	TRBD1	TRBJ1-2	few	CASSSLQGANYGYTF	TGTGCCAGCAGCTCTCTACAGGGGGCGAACTATGGCTACACCTTC
TRBV4-1	-	TRBJ1-1	-	CASSQDWSPSGLTEAFF	TGCGCCAGCAGCCAAGACTGGTCACCCTCAGGTTTAACTGAAGCTTTCTTT
TRBV9	TRBD2	TRBJ2-7	-	CASSAGLAGPYEQYF	TGTGCCAGCAGCGCCGGACTAGCGGGACCGTACGAGCAGTACTTC
TRBV7-6	TRBD1	TRBJ1-1	-	CASSTRDSRYTEAFF	TGTGCCAGCAGCACGCGGGACAGCCGATACACTGAAGCTTTCTTT
TRBV11-2	-	TRBJ2-5	-	CASSERGLQETQYF	TGTGCCAGCAGCGAACGAGGACTTCAAGAGACCCAGTACTTC
TRBV29-1	TRBD2	TRBJ2-6	-	CSVVSRESHSGANVLTF	TGCAGCGTTGTATCGCGGGAGTCCCATTCTGGGGCCAACGTCCTGACTTTC
TRBV5-6	TRBD2	TRBJ2-1	few	CASSWGGRDYEQFF	TGTGCCAGCAGCTGGGGCGGGAGGGACTATGAGCAGTTCTTC
TRBV7-9	-	TRBJ1-4	few	CASSLSGQLNEKLFF	TGTGCCAGCAGCTTATCAGGACAGCTTAATGAAAAACTGTTTTTT
TRBV18	TRBD1	TRBJ2-3	-	CASSPVGQGIRTDTQYF	TGTGCCAGCTCACCAGTCGGACAGGGAATTCGCACAGATACGCAGTATTTT
TRBV5-1	-	TRBJ1-2	-	CASSLAENYGYTF	TGCGCCAGCAGCTTGGCGGAGAACTATGGCTACACCTTC
TRBV2	-	TRBJ2-2	-	CASNIVGAATGELFF	TGTGCCAGCAACATCGTTGGAGCAGCCACCGGGGAGCTGTTTTTT
TRBV4-3	TRBD1	TRBJ2-3	-	CASSLAPSGQGIDTQYF	TGCGCCAGCAGCCTTGCCCCCTCGGGACAGGGGATAGATACGCAGTATTTT
TRBV21-1	-	TRBJ1-2	-	CASTSEGKIWDGYTF	TGTGCCAGCACCTCGGAGGGAAAGATTTGGGATGGCTACACCTTC
TRBV5-1	TRBD1	TRBJ2-1	-	CASNPDRGQVNEQFF	TGCGCCAGCAATCCGGACAGGGGGCAGGTCAATGAGCAGTTCTTC
TRBV27	-	TRBJ1-3	-	CASSGLGSGNTIYF	TGTGCCAGCAGTGGACTGGGGTCCGGAAACACCATATATTTT
TRBV6-5	-	TRBJ2-7	-	CASSYRQPHTYEQYF	TGTGCCAGCAGTTACAGACAGCCCCACACCTACGAGCAGTACTTC
TRBV6-4	TRBD1	TRBJ1-5	-	CASSESHGTGGWPQHF	TGTGCCAGCAGTGAATCGCACGGGACAGGTGGCTGGCCCCAGCATTTT
TRBV7-6	TRBD2	TRBJ2-1	-	CASSLGLGLAGADEQFF	TGTGCCAGCAGCTTAGGATTGGGACTAGCGGGAGCCGATGAGCAGTTCTTC
TRBV29-1	-	TRBJ2-4	-	CSVEPGKGIQYF	TGCAGCGTTGAACCCGGGAAGGGCATTCAGTACTTC
TRBV5-1	-	TRBJ2-7	-	CASSLAPSPTYEQYF	TGCGCCAGCAGCTTGGCCCCCTCACCTACCTACGAGCAGTACTTC
TRBV30	-	TRBJ1-5	-	CAWRENSYSNQPQHF	TGTGCCTGGAGAGAGAACAGTTATAGCAATCAGCCCCAGCATTTT
TRBV6-5	TRBD2	TRBJ2-2	-	CASSSGTSGTGELFF	TGTGCCAGCAGTTCCGGGACTAGCGGGACCGGGGAGCTGTTTTTT
TRBV6-5	TRBD2	TRBJ2-7	-	CASWAGGPHEQYF	TGTGCCAGCTGGGCGGGAGGGCCCCACGAGCAGTACTTC
TRBV7-2	-	TRBJ2-7	-	CASSLAVGGRRSSYEQYF	TGTGCCAGCAGCTTAGCGGTCGGGGGTCGGCGGTCGTCCTACGAGCAGTACTTC
TRBV7-2	-	TRBJ2-2	-	CASSLTSGTGRNTGELFF	TGTGCCAGCAGCTTAACCTCCGGGACCGGGAGGAACACCGGGGAGCTGTTTTTT
TRBV5-1	TRBD2	TRBJ2-1	-	CASSLRGLAEAGANEQFF	TGCGCCAGCAGCTTACGGGGACTAGCGGAAGCGGGTGCCAATGAGCAGTTCTTC
TRBV5-6	-	TRBJ2-7	-	CASSFGVREQYF	TGTGCCAGCAGCTTCGGGGTGCGCGAGCAGTACTTC
TRBV2	-	TRBJ2-1	-	CASSEAGLLIEQFF	TGTGCCAGCAGTGAAGCGGGACTGCTCATCGAGCAGTTCTTC
TRBV11-2	-	TRBJ2-5	-	CASSFPGTGAYF	TGTGCCAGCAGCTTTCCCGGGACTGGGGCGTACTTC
TRBV19	-	TRBJ1-5	-	CASVFGGPQHF	TGTGCCAGCGTATTCGGGGGGCCCCAGCATTTT
TRBV7-9	-	TRBJ2-7	-	CASMDPGARSYYEQYF	TGTGCCAGCATGGATCCGGGAGCGAGAAGCTACTACGAGCAGTACTTC
TRBV10-3	-	TRBJ2-5	-	CAIASWETQYF	TGTGCCATCGCGAGCTGGGAGACCCAGTACTTC
TRBV15	TRBD2	TRBJ2-7	-	CATSRRLAGGGSYEQYF	TGTGCCACCAGCAGAAGACTAGCGGGAGGGGGCTCCTACGAGCAGTACTTC
TRBV5-1	-	TRBJ1-1	-	CASSVTVLNTEAFF	TGCGCCAGCAGCGTGACAGTATTGAACACTGAAGCTTTCTTT
TRBV27	TRBD1	TRBJ2-7	-	CASSLLGQNYEQYF	TGTGCCAGCAGTTTATTGGGACAGAACTACGAGCAGTACTTC
TRBV11-2	TRBD1	TRBJ2-5	-	CARRRQGLGVGETQYF	TGTGCCAGACGGAGACAGGGGTTGGGTGTCGGGGAGACCCAGTACTTC
TRBV5-1	TRBD1	TRBJ2-5	-	CASSFGLGQQETQYF	TGCGCCAGCAGCTTTGGTCTGGGACAGCAAGAGACCCAGTACTTC
TRBV29-1	TRBD1	TRBJ1-2	-	CSVAGTGEYGYTF	TGCAGCGTTGCCGGGACAGGGGAATATGGCTACACCTTC
TRBV27	TRBD1	TRBJ1-4	-	CASSTQGRVYEKLFF	TGTGCCAGCAGTACACAGGGGCGAGTATATGAAAAACTGTTTTTT
TRBV27	TRBD2	TRBJ2-1	-	CASSTIAGRYNEQFF	TGTGCCAGCAGTACGATAGCGGGGCGCTACAATGAGCAGTTCTTC
TRBV7-9	-	TRBJ1-1	-	CASSLGSSNTEAFF	TGTGCCAGCAGCTTAGGGAGCTCCAACACTGAAGCTTTCTTT